This TCR beta chain stems from a study of response to subunit inactivated influenza vaccine. TCRdb called the RT-PCR reads again in MiXCR, with one record for every CDR3 protein. The data contain 430,000 or so distinct CDR3 sequences, over 9.5% of them singletons. Ten or more counts support this clonotype. Its antigen is undetermined. Germline loops: CDR1 SGHTA, CDR2 FQGNSA. The V end was cut by 2 bases, the J end by 2 bases, with 10 bases between. The CDR3 spans 14 residues. Study-level results: The authors proposed limited new T cell recruitment per seasonal influenza vaccination.

The source is a man between 50 and 59 years old who received an inactivated influenza vaccine. V usage is TRBV7-2 and J usage is TRBJ2-7; D gene uncertain. Sequenced here: PBMCs from blood, sampled 35 to 45 days after vaccination. The CDR3 DNA reads as TGTGCCAGCAGCTTATACGGTTCTACCTACGAGCAGTACTTC. The encoded protein is CASSLYGSTYEQYF. Using reference TRBV7-2 and TRBJ2-7 for the parts outside the CDR3, the full variable domain is GAGVSQSPSNKVTEKGKDVELRCDPISGHTALYWYRQSLGQGLEFLIYFQGNSAPDKSGLPSDRFSAERTGGSVSTLTIQRTQQEDSAVYLCASSLYGSTYEQYFGPGTRLTVT.